This T cell receptor (beta chain) was sequenced in a study of shared clonotypes between healthy human individuals. Genomic DNA of every subset was divided equally among multiple immunoSEQ plates. The data were produced by immunoSEQ multiplex PCR, yet TCRdb's version contains in-frame clones alone and is incomplete. The sample carries about 460,000 clones, approximately 71% recorded once. Germline-derived CDR1 and CDR2 are KGHSH and LQKENI. Between the trimmed V and J ends, which lost 2 bases and 8 bases, there was a span of 10 bases. The CDR3 spans 13 residues. The V gene is TRBV18, the J gene TRBJ2-1, with a weak D call TRBD2 (6 bases). Sequenced sample: PBMCs. This TCR was sampled from a woman between 35 and 50 years old in good health. Some clones in this sample may be carry-over from other donors' samples. CDR3 loop: CASSPSGGYEQFF. The DNA of the CDR3 is TGTGCCAGCTCACCATCTGGAGGGTATGAGCAGTTCTTC.